The 18 T cell receptor beta chains below come from one sample, sequenced in a study of blood T cells in healthy people across ages. The use of a sample-barcoded 5' primer and a J-beta primer mix characterized a second PCR of about 7 to 12 cycles. TCRdb re-called the 5' RACE reads through MiXCR, storing one row per CDR3 protein. This sample has some 1.5 million distinct CDR3 sequences, with over 25% found just once. Sequences were obtained from blood. The receptors here all came from a woman aged 30 to 39 in good health.

The rearrangement uses TRBV28 and TRBJ2-4; D is unclear. TRBJ2-7 explains the end of the DNA better; the J call may be wrong. In germline, CDR1 is MDHEN, CDR2 SYDVKM. The CDR3 has 12 residues. The CDR3 sequence: CASSLNPLEQYF. CDR3 coding DNA: TGTGCCAGCAGTTTAAACCCCCTCGAGCAGTACTTC.

J is TRBJ2-7 and V is TRBV2; TRBD1 matches at 10 bases. The DNA end favors TRBJ2-5, so the J call may be wrong. CDR3 length: 17 residues. Germline assignment: CDR1 SNHLY and CDR2 FYNNEI. The CDR3, as DNA: TGTGCCAGCAGTGGACGATCTCCGGGACAGGGGCCAGAGACCCAGTACTTC. Translation: CASSGRSPGQGPETQYF.

This clonotype was recorded a few times. V usage is TRBV18 and J usage is TRBJ2-5; possibly TRBD2 for D (6 bases). The CDR3 contains 14 residues. V lost 5 bases and J lost 1, with 11 bases in between. The germline gives CDR1 KGHSH, CDR2 LQKENI. CDR3 amino acids: CASSKLATQETQYF. CDR3 coding DNA: TGTGCCAGCTCAAAACTAGCCACCCAAGAGACCCAGTACTTC. Full variable domain (outside the CDR3, taken from reference TRBV18 and TRBJ2-5): NAGVMQNPRHLVRRRGQEARLRCSPMKGHSHVYWYRQLPEEGLKFMVYLQKENIIDESGMPKERFSAEFPKEGPSILRIQQVVRGDSAAYFCASSKLATQETQYFGPGTRLLVL.

The sample holds a few counts of this clonotype. The V and J genes are TRBV7-2 and TRBJ1-5; 9 bases map to TRBD1. CDR1 is SGHTA, CDR2 FQGNSA, per germline. The V segment lost 5 bases and the J segment 7 bases; nucleotides outside the gene matches: 6. CDR3 length: 14 residues. This chain's CDR3 is CASSIGQGRQPQHF. In nucleotides, the CDR3 is TGTGCCAGCAGCATCGGACAGGGGCGGCAGCCCCAGCATTTT. The complete variable domain, with remaining parts taken from reference TRBV7-2 and TRBJ1-5, reads GAGVSQSPSNKVTEKGKDVELRCDPISGHTALYWYRQSLGQGLEFLIYFQGNSAPDKSGLPSDRFSAERTGGSVSTLTIQRTQQEDSAVYLCASSIGQGRQPQHFGDGTRLSIL.

The chain carries TRBV4-3 and TRBJ2-3; 7 bases map to TRBD2. CDR1 and CDR2 from the germline V gene are LGHNA and YSLEER. The trim removed 4 bases at V and 0 bases at J, leaving 13 bases unmatched. The CDR3 runs 18 residues. This CDR3 is CASSRPPFASGSTDTQYF. In DNA, the CDR3 is TGCGCCAGCAGCCGGCCTCCCTTTGCTAGCGGAAGCACAGATACGCAGTATTTT.

The sample holds many counts of this clonotype. Written as DNA, the CDR3 is TGTGCCAGCAGTTTAGGCGGGGGTAGCAATCAGCCCCAGCATTTT. Its translation: CASSLGGGSNQPQHF. This rearrangement joins TRBV12-3 or TRBV12-4 to TRBJ1-5, with D possibly matching TRBD1 (5 bases). The ends were cut back, 1 base at V and 0 bases at J, with 7 bases in the middle. This CDR3 comprises 15 residues.

This clonotype was picked up a small number of times. The chain's CDR3 is CASSSNGGQPQHF. The CDR3 DNA follows: TGTGCCAGCAGCTCGAATGGGGGTCAGCCCCAGCATTTT. The V call is TRBV12-3 or TRBV12-4, the J call TRBJ1-5; weak D call: TRBD1 (5 bases). The CDR3 extends over 13 amino acids. The V end was cut by 6 bases, the J end by 6 bases, with 12 bases between.

V gene TRBV5-1 combines with J gene TRBJ2-3; possible D gene TRBD2, 6 bases. CDR3 length equals 15 residues. Trimming removed 0 bases from V and 3 bases from J, with 11 bases in between. Germline values: CDR1 SGHRS, CDR2 YFSETQ. CDR3 nucleotides: TGCGCCAGCAGCTTGGAGTCGGGGAGGACAGATACGCAGTATTTT. It codes for CASSLESGRTDTQYF.

The table lists this clonotype with a few counts. V usage is TRBV6-2 or TRBV6-3 and J usage is TRBJ2-1; 10 nucleotides line up with TRBD2. Germline values: CDR1 MNHEY, CDR2 SVGEGT. CDR3 size: 14 residues. Unmatched junction bases numbered 8, after V lost 6 bases and J lost 9 bases. The CDR3, as DNA: TGTGCCAGCAGACCTAGCGGGAGTCAGGGTGAGCAGTTCTTC. This gives the protein CASRPSGSQGEQFF.

This clonotype showed up just a few times. This chain uses TRBV6-6 with TRBJ1-2; D remains ambiguous. CDR3 length: 11 amino acids. Germline V gene sequence: CDR1 MNHNY, CDR2 SVGAGI (reference sequence). The CDR3 protein is CATRDGYGYTF. CDR3 DNA: TGTGCGACCCGCGACGGCTATGGCTACACCTTC.

V and J are TRBV5-1 and TRBJ2-7; 7 positions match TRBD1. Looked up from germline, CDR1 is SGHRS and CDR2 is YFSETQ. Trimming at V came to 0 bases and at J to 2 bases, leaving 5 bases not matched to a gene. This CDR3 is built from 15 residues. The CDR3 loop reads CASSLEGAATYEQYF. In DNA, the CDR3 is TGCGCCAGCAGCTTGGAGGGGGCGGCGACCTACGAGCAGTACTTC.

The chain links TRBV5-5 to TRBJ2-7; weak D call: TRBD1 (6 bases). V was trimmed by 4 bases and J by 2 bases, leaving 16 bases between them. Germline-derived CDR1 and CDR2 are SGHKS and YYEKEE (reference sequence). This CDR3 spans 15 amino acids. The CDR3 DNA follows: TGTGCCAGCAGCGAGGGTTGGGCAGGGGCCTACGAGCAGTACTTC. Its protein is CASSEGWAGAYEQYF.

In its sample, this clonotype was seen many times. This chain uses TRBV4-1 with TRBJ1-2, with 7 bases identical to TRBD1. The germline V gene encodes CDR1 MGHRA and CDR2 YSYEKL. The CDR3 length is 14 residues. Trimming removed 1 base from V and 6 bases from J; junction bases left unmatched: 5. The CDR3 DNA is TGCGCCAGCAGCCAAGCCCCGACAGGGAATGGCTACACCTTC. Protein product: CASSQAPTGNGYTF.

This clonotype was counted many times. The CDR3 is CATLMGGEGETQYF. CDR3 sequence (DNA): TGTGCCACCCTCATGGGAGGGGAAGGGGAGACCCAGTACTTC. The V gene is TRBV10-3, the J gene TRBJ2-5, with 7 positions matching TRBD2. Per germline, CDR1 ENHRY and CDR2 SYGVKD. V lost 10 bases to trimming and J lost 5 bases; unmatched junction nucleotides: 13. The CDR3 has 14 residues.

This rearrangement joins TRBV5-1 to TRBJ1-4; D may be TRBD1 (6 bases). CDR1 SGHRS and CDR2 YFSETQ come from the germline V gene. With 0 bases removed from V and 11 bases from J, the gap between germline ends came to 17 bases. This CDR3 is 15 amino acids long. Here the CDR3 reads CASSLGGGSAGKLFF. The CDR3 nucleotides are TGCGCCAGCAGCTTGGGAGGGGGGTCCGCCGGGAAACTGTTTTTT.

This clonotype was observed at least ten times. This rearrangement joins TRBV15 to TRBJ2-5; possible D gene TRBD1, 6 bases. The ends were cut back, 0 bases at V and 0 bases at J, with 8 bases in the middle. The length of the CDR3 is 15 residues. Germline CDR1 reads LNHNV; CDR2 reads YYDKDF (reference sequence). In DNA form, the CDR3 reads TGTGCCACCAGCAGAGATAGGACAGACCAAGAGACCCAGTACTTC. This translates into CATSRDRTDQETQYF.

This clonotype has a count of ten or more. The CDR3 reads CASSLARTEETQYF. Here the CDR3 DNA reads TGTGCCAGCAGCTTAGCGCGGACGGAAGAGACCCAGTACTTC. The chain carries TRBV7-9 and TRBJ2-5; no clear D gene. The CDR3 runs to 14 residues. The V and J ends lost 0 bases and 3 bases respectively, with 8 bases between them. Germline values: CDR1 SEHNR, CDR2 FQNEAQ (reference sequence).

The rearrangement joins TRBV7-2 to TRBJ1-2; 7 bases are a match to TRBD1. There are 17 residues in the CDR3. J gave up 8 bases and V 5 bases, and 20 bases lay outside the gene matches. Germline V gene sequence: CDR1 SGHTA, CDR2 FQGNSA. CDR3 loop: CASSLASRVGTARGYTF. CDR3 sequence (DNA): TGTGCCAGCAGCCTGGCCTCTAGGGTAGGGACAGCGAGGGGCTACACCTTC.